These T cell receptor beta chains were read from a single sample in a study of shared clonotypes between healthy human individuals. TCRdb's copy holds only in-frame clones and misses some; the assay was immunoSEQ multiplex PCR. This sample has about 2.4 million clones, with about 92% found just once. Sequencing was performed on naive CD4+ T cells sorted from blood. These receptors came from a man aged 18-30 years in good health. Each CDR3 is given with its conserved first and last residue. The D gene is left open where the match is weak. Size values are once, few and many counts, or a class for expanded clones, and some rows have none.

v_call,j_call,cdr3_length,d_call,clone_size,cdr3_nt,cdr3_aa
TRBV2,TRBJ1-1,13,-,-,TGTGCCAGCAGGGGGGTCGTTGGCACTGAAGCTTTCTTT,CASRGVVGTEAFF
TRBV19,TRBJ2-1,14,-,-,TGTGTCAAATGCGGGGACAGCACCTACAATGAGCAGTTCTTC,CVKCGDSTYNEQFF
TRBV30,TRBJ2-7,15,TRBD1,-,TGTGCCTGGAGTGATCGGGACAGGGGCTCCTACGAGCAGTACTTC,CAWSDRDRGSYEQYF
TRBV7-3,TRBJ2-2,14,TRBD2,-,TGTGCCAGCAGTCCAGCGGGGCACACCGGGGAGCTGTTTTTT,CASSPAGHTGELFF
TRBV6-5,TRBJ2-1,14,TRBD2,-,TGTGCCAGCAGTTACCTAGCGGGATTGGGAGTGCGGTTCTTC,CASSYLAGLGVRFF
TRBV30,TRBJ1-5,15,-,-,TGTGCCTGGAGTTTAAACAGTGATAGCAATCAGCCCCAGCATTTT,CAWSLNSDSNQPQHF
TRBV19,TRBJ1-2,14,-,-,TGTGCCAGTAGTGGCACAGGGTTTTCGACTGGATACACCTTC,CASSGTGFSTGYTF
TRBV19,TRBJ2-5,15,-,-,TGTGCCAGTAGTCCTGAGAACGGAGGGGGTAGGACCCAGTACTTC,CASSPENGGGRTQYF
TRBV10-1,TRBJ2-2,15,-,-,TGCGCCAGCAGCGGTGGGACAACGAACACCGGGGAGCTGTTTTTT,CASSGGTTNTGELFF
TRBV28,TRBJ2-7,15,-,-,TGTGCCAGCAGTTCAACCGGGACCGCCTCCTACGAGCAGTACTTC,CASSSTGTASYEQYF
TRBV30,TRBJ1-2,14,TRBD1,-,TGTGCCTGGAGTTTGACAGGGAGGATGTATGGCTACACCTTC,CAWSLTGRMYGYTF
TRBV4-3,TRBJ2-1,14,-,-,TGCGCCAGCAGCCAGAGCTCCCCGGGCGATGAGCAGTTCTTC,CASSQSSPGDEQFF
TRBV20-1,TRBJ2-7,11,-,-,TGCAGTGCGGCCGGGAGCTACGAGCAGTACTTC,CSAAGSYEQYF
TRBV7-2,TRBJ2-2,14,-,once,TGTGCCAGCAGCCGTCCACCGAACACCGGGGAGCTGTTTTTT,CASSRPPNTGELFF
TRBV5-1,TRBJ1-1,14,-,few,TGCGCCAGCAGCTTGGACGGGTTGGGCACTGAAGCTTTCTTT,CASSLDGLGTEAFF
TRBV5-1,TRBJ2-5,14,-,-,TGCGCCAGCAGCTTACTCACATCTGAAGAGACCCAGTACTTC,CASSLLTSEETQYF
TRBV6-5,TRBJ2-2,14,TRBD2,-,TGTGCCAGCAGCTCTAGCGGGGGACCCGGGGAGCTGTTTTTT,CASSSSGGPGELFF
TRBV19,TRBJ2-3,14,TRBD1,-,TGTGCCAGTAGGGATGACAGGGCCACAGATACGCAGTATTTT,CASRDDRATDTQYF
TRBV10-3,TRBJ2-5,14,-,-,TGTGCCATCAGCGAGGGGGTAGGGCAAGAGACCCAGTACTTC,CAISEGVGQETQYF
TRBV7-2,TRBJ2-1,15,TRBD2,-,TGTGCCAGCAGCTTAGGGCTAGCGGGAGGAAATGAGCAGTTCTTC,CASSLGLAGGNEQFF
TRBV5-1,TRBJ1-1,17,-,-,TGCGCCAGCAGCTCAAGCCTCATGGTAGGGTCAAACACTGAAGCTTTCTTT,CASSSSLMVGSNTEAFF
TRBV5-4,TRBJ2-7,13,TRBD1,-,TGTGCCAGCAGCTTGACAGGGGCCTACGAGCAGTACTTC,CASSLTGAYEQYF
TRBV2,TRBJ1-5,14,TRBD1,-,TGTGCCAGCAGAGGGACAGCAAGCAATCAGCCCCAGCATTTT,CASRGTASNQPQHF
TRBV5-4,TRBJ2-2,15,TRBD2,-,TGTGCCAGCAACTCCGGGGGGGCGGGCACCGGGGAGCTGTTTTTT,CASNSGGAGTGELFF
TRBV6-6,TRBJ1-6,15,-,-,TGTGCCAGCAGCCCTGGGGGGTTGAACAATTCACCCCTCCACTTT,CASSPGGLNNSPLHF
TRBV4-1,TRBJ1-2,12,-,-,TGCGCCAGCAGCCAAGGGAACTATGGCTACACCTTC,CASSQGNYGYTF
TRBV5-8,TRBJ2-7,15,TRBD2,-,TGTGCCAGCAGCTGGCTCTCGGGACTAGCTCTCGAGCAGTACTTC,CASSWLSGLALEQYF
TRBV19,TRBJ1-1,11,-,-,TGTGCCAGCAGGATCCGGACTGAAGCTTTCTTT,CASRIRTEAFF
TRBV6-1,TRBJ2-5,14,TRBD2,-,TGTGCCAGCCGAACTAGCGGGGGTTGGGAGACCCAGTACTTC,CASRTSGGWETQYF
TRBV6-1,TRBJ2-1,15,TRBD1,-,TGTGCCAGCAGTGGGAGAAGGACAGGGATCAATGAGCAGTTCTTC,CASSGRRTGINEQFF
TRBV5-4,TRBJ2-3,16,TRBD2,-,TGTGCCAGCAGCCGCGGGACTAGCGGGGGAACAGATACGCAGTATTTT,CASSRGTSGGTDTQYF
TRBV6-6,TRBJ1-2,14,TRBD1,-,TGTGCCAGCATCTCGGGACAGGGATCAGTTGGCTACACCTTC,CASISGQGSVGYTF
TRBV29-1,TRBJ1-5,14,-,once,TGCAGCGTTGAGACCCAGGCGCCGGGTCAGCCCCAGCATTTT,CSVETQAPGQPQHF
TRBV18,TRBJ1-5,15,TRBD1,-,TGTGCCAGCTCATCCGGACAGGGACGCAATCAGCCCCAGCATTTT,CASSSGQGRNQPQHF
TRBV9,TRBJ2-7,14,-,-,TGTGCCAGCAGCGTAGGGCAGGGTGCGGAAGAGCAGTACTTC,CASSVGQGAEEQYF
TRBV4-1,TRBJ1-2,15,-,-,TGCGCCAGCAGCCAAGTTGGCCGGCAGGACTATGGCTACACCTTC,CASSQVGRQDYGYTF
TRBV5-6,TRBJ2-2,13,TRBD1,-,TGTGCCAGCAGCGGGAACCCCGGGACAGGGCTGTTTTTT,CASSGNPGTGLFF
TRBV9,TRBJ1-1,17,-,-,TGTGCCAGCAGCGTAGGGCCCGGGACGATTCTGAACACTGAAGCTTTCTTT,CASSVGPGTILNTEAFF
TRBV18,TRBJ2-7,14,-,-,TGTGCCAGCTCAGCCGGGACGCCAGTAGTCGAGCAGTACTTC,CASSAGTPVVEQYF
TRBV29-1,TRBJ2-4,14,-,-,TGCAGCGTTGGAGACAGACTAGCCAAAAACATTCAGTACTTC,CSVGDRLAKNIQYF
TRBV10-2,TRBJ2-6,16,-,-,TGCGCCAGCACCCAGGGGACTGTCTCTGGGGCCAACGTCCTGACTTTC,CASTQGTVSGANVLTF
TRBV9,TRBJ2-7,14,TRBD2,-,TGTGCCAGCAGCCCCCTCCGGGCGGGGGGCGAGCAGTACTTC,CASSPLRAGGEQYF
TRBV10-3,TRBJ1-1,16,-,-,TGTGCCATCAGTGAGTGGGGACAAATCATGAACACTGAAGCTTTCTTT,CAISEWGQIMNTEAFF
TRBV11-3,TRBJ2-5,16,-,-,TGTGCCAGCAGCCTGGGGCAGGGAATGTACCAAGAGACCCAGTACTTC,CASSLGQGMYQETQYF
TRBV5-1,TRBJ1-1,13,-,-,TGCGCCAGCAGCTTAGAGGGGCCCACTGAAGCTTTCTTT,CASSLEGPTEAFF
TRBV18,TRBJ2-3,15,-,once,TGTGCCAGCTCACCACTCACAGGGAAGGCAGATACGCAGTATTTT,CASSPLTGKADTQYF